This T cell receptor beta chain originates from a study of regulatory dendritic cells for organ transplantation. General study findings and limits: Between individuals, the alloreactive memory CD8+ T cell pool differed considerably.

V lost 6 bases, J lost 7 bases, and 6 bases stayed unmatched. Looked up from germline, CDR1 is MNHEY and CDR2 is SVGAGI. The CDR3 runs to 13 residues. Measured with immunoSEQ multiplex PCR; TCRdb has only the in-frame clones, and not every one. The sample includes about 20,000 clones, about 79% seen only once; the top ten take about 0.96%. This clone was detected once. The antigen is undetermined. The TCR was taken from a human donor in good health. Sequenced material: memory CD4+ T cells from blood. Subset indicated: CD45RO+ memory T cells. The chain employs TRBV6-5 and TRBJ1-2; 9 bases fit TRBD1. As DNA, the CDR3 is TGTGCCAGCAGGATCGGACAGGGGAGTGGCTACACCTTC. Its translation is CASRIGQGSGYTF.